Shown below are 26 T cell receptor beta chains from a single sample sequenced in a study of shared clonotypes between healthy human individuals. TCRdb's copy holds only in-frame clones and misses some; the assay was immunoSEQ multiplex PCR. Among over 2 million clones listed, roughly 94% were seen once. Sequencing was performed on naive CD4+ T cells sorted from blood. Subset specified: CD45RA+ positively selected. These receptors were obtained from a man aged 18 to 35 in good health.

The chain carries TRBV5-6 and TRBJ2-5; D ambiguous. Trimming cost V 0 bases and J 3 bases, with 9 bases left between them. Germline CDR1 SGHDT, CDR2 YYEEEE. The CDR3 consists of 14 residues. CDR3 sequence reads: CASSLGLPKETQYF. The CDR3 DNA sequence: TGTGCCAGCAGCTTGGGGTTGCCCAAAGAGACCCAGTACTTC.

This clone turned up a few times. The chain carries TRBV28 and TRBJ1-4, with unresolved D. The CDR3 spans 14 residues. Germline loops: CDR1 MDHEN, CDR2 SYDVKM. V was cut by 5 bases and J by 8 bases, with 15 bases left in between. The CDR3 sequence is CASSQSSPGEKLFF. The CDR3 DNA reads TGTGCCAGCAGTCAGAGTTCCCCGGGCGAAAAACTGTTTTTT.

This chain links TRBV7-9 with TRBJ2-1; D unclear. The CDR3 is 14 amino acids. V shed 6 bases and J shed 4 bases, with 13 bases lying between them. Germline V gives CDR1 SEHNR, CDR2 FQNEAQ (reference sequence). The CDR3 DNA reads TGTGCCAGCAGTCTTCCGGGCGGTTACAATGAGCAGTTCTTC. It translates to CASSLPGGYNEQFF. Based on the CDR3 plus reference TRBV7-9 and TRBJ2-1, the full variable domain is DTGVSQNPRHKITKRGQNVTFRCDPISEHNRLYWYRQTLGQGPEFLTYFQNEAQLEKSRLLSDRFSAERPKGSFSTLEIQRTEQGDSAMYLCASSLPGGYNEQFFGPGTRLTVL.

The chain employs TRBV4-3 and TRBJ2-3; D unclear. The CDR3 has 13 residues. V was clipped by 4 bases and J by 2 bases, with 7 bases between them. The germline CDR1 and CDR2 sequences are LGHNA and YSLEER. The CDR3 coding sequence is TGCGCCAGCAGCCCTGGGATCACAGATACGCAGTATTTT. Its translation is CASSPGITDTQYF.

The chain joins TRBV19 to TRBJ2-7; TRBD1 matches 9 bases. V lost 8 bases, J lost 0 bases, and 2 bases stayed unmatched. The germline CDR1 and CDR2 sequences are LNHDA and SQIVND (reference sequence). This CDR3 comprises 13 residues. CDR3 DNA: TGTGCCAGTTGGGACAGGGTCTCCTACGAGCAGTACTTC. It yields the protein CASWDRVSYEQYF.

J is TRBJ1-1 and V is TRBV18; 7 bases are shared with TRBD1. Germline CDR1 is KGHSH and CDR2 is LQKENI. CDR3 length equals 15 residues. J gave up 6 bases and V 3 bases, and 10 bases lay outside the gene matches. The CDR3 DNA reads TGTGCCAGCTCACCGCAGGGAGGGGGCGCGGCTGAAGCTTTCTTT. This translates into CASSPQGGGAAEAFF.

The genes are TRBV30 and TRBJ1-4; D uncertain. The CDR3 sequence is 14 residues long. CDR1 is GTSNPN and CDR2 is SVGIG in the germline V gene (reference sequence). Trimming took 3 bases from V and 3 from J, leaving 11 bases between them. The CDR3 DNA reads as TGTGCCTGGAGCGAGCCTGTCCCTAATGAAAAACTGTTTTTT. Protein: CAWSEPVPNEKLFF.

V usage is TRBV7-9 and J usage is TRBJ2-6, with a weak D call TRBD2 (5 bases). Looked up from germline, CDR1 is SEHNR and CDR2 is FQNEAQ (reference sequence). This CDR3 region has 16 residues. V lost 1 base to trimming and J lost 0 bases, with 7 bases between them. CDR3: CASSLVRGSGANVLTF. For the CDR3, the DNA is TGTGCCAGCAGCTTAGTACGGGGCTCTGGGGCCAACGTCCTGACTTTC.

Comment on this clone: Additional DNA sequences in this sample encode the identical CDR3. J is TRBJ2-1 and V is TRBV5-1; 10 bases fit TRBD1. Germline values: CDR1 SGHRS, CDR2 YFSETQ. V shed 0 bases and J 6 bases; nucleotides not matched to a gene: 0. This CDR3 comprises 14 residues. CDR3 nucleotides: TGCGCCAGCAGCTTGGGGGACAGGGGCAATGAGCAGTTCTTC. Translated: CASSLGDRGNEQFF.

This sequence joins TRBV10-1 and TRBJ2-1, with TRBD2 matching 13 bases. The germline gives CDR1 WNHNN, CDR2 SYGVQD (reference sequence). Unmatched junction bases numbered 6, after V lost 6 bases and J lost 7 bases. This CDR3 comprises 15 residues. CDR3 residues: CASSTGLAGSNEQFF. The CDR3 nucleotides are TGCGCCAGCAGCACGGGACTAGCGGGATCGAATGAGCAGTTCTTC.

The CDR3 region has the DNA TGTGCCAGCAGTGAGGGGCCAGTCCGTGAAAAACTGTTTTTT. Its translation: CASSEGPVREKLFF. This rearrangement joins TRBV6-1 to TRBJ1-4; possibly TRBD1 for D (5 bases). Trimming took 3 bases from V and 7 from J, leaving 12 bases between them. Germline loops: CDR1 MNHNS, CDR2 SASEGT. The CDR3 covers 14 residues.

The V call is TRBV25-1, the J call TRBJ2-3, with TRBD2 as a possible D gene (7 bases). The ends were cut back, 3 bases at V and 2 bases at J, with 9 bases in the middle. The length of the CDR3 is 14 residues. The germline V gene encodes CDR1 MGHDK and CDR2 SYGVNS. The CDR3 region has the DNA TGTGCCAGCAGTGAGGCGGGGGCCACAGATACGCAGTATTTT. Translation gives CASSEAGATDTQYF.

This clone was picked up many times. The CDR3 reads CASSLLDGANYGYTF. DNA of the CDR3: TGTGCCAGCAGCTTGTTGGACGGAGCTAACTATGGCTACACCTTC. The rearrangement joins TRBV5-4 to TRBJ1-2; D remains ambiguous. CDR1 is SGHNT and CDR2 is YYREEE in the germline V gene (reference sequence). Between the trimmed V and J ends, which lost 1 base and 0 bases, there was a span of 10 bases. This CDR3 has 15 residues.

The chain links TRBV7-2 to TRBJ1-3, with D possibly matching TRBD1 (6 bases). Germline V lookup: CDR1 SGHTA, CDR2 FQGNSA. The CDR3 has 17 amino acids. V lost 5 bases to trimming and J lost 0 bases, with 17 bases between them. The CDR3 DNA sequence: TGTGCCAGCAGCCACAGACAGGCGCTTTTCTCTGGAAACACCATATATTTT. The encoded protein is CASSHRQALFSGNTIYF.

The chain links TRBV5-1 to TRBJ2-2, with D unclear. Germline values: CDR1 SGHRS, CDR2 YFSETQ. CDR3 size: 16 residues. V gave up 0 bases and J gave up 4 bases, with 13 bases separating them. Here the CDR3 reads CASSLGESPGTGELFF. The CDR3 nucleotides are TGCGCCAGCAGCTTGGGAGAATCCCCGGGCACCGGGGAGCTGTTTTTT.

The chain joins TRBV6-1 to TRBJ2-3, with 8 bases aligning to TRBD1. Looked up from germline, CDR1 is MNHNS and CDR2 is SASEGT. The CDR3 loop spans 13 amino acids. Trimming cost V 10 bases and J 0 bases; bases outside gene matches: 3. The CDR3 DNA follows: TGTGCCAACAGACAGGGGAGCACAGATACGCAGTATTTT. Translation gives CANRQGSTDTQYF.

The V call is TRBV5-3, the J call TRBJ2-1; D unclear. TRBV5-3 is an ORF, with its function uncertain. V lost 4 bases and J lost 14, with 13 bases in between. The CDR3 is made up of 11 amino acids. The chain's CDR3 is CARSGVGPKFF. The CDR3 nucleotides read TGTGCCAGAAGCGGAGTCGGGCCAAAGTTCTTC.

The chain is built from TRBV19 and TRBJ1-6; TRBD1 matches 8 bases. There are 15 residues in the CDR3. The V segment lost 5 bases and the J segment 4 bases; nucleotides outside the gene matches: 4. Germline V lookup: CDR1 LNHDA, CDR2 SQIVND (reference sequence). This CDR3 reads CASSSRQGYNSPLHF. CDR3 nucleotides: TGTGCCAGTAGTTCGCGACAGGGGTATAATTCACCCCTCCACTTT.

This sequence joins TRBV6-1 and TRBJ1-2; possible D gene TRBD1, 6 bases. Germline V gives CDR1 MNHNS, CDR2 SASEGT. CDR3 length equals 13 residues. Trimming stripped 4 bases from V and 7 bases from J, with 13 bases between. CDR3: CASSVGGMRGYTF. In DNA, the CDR3 is TGTGCCAGCAGTGTAGGGGGGATGCGTGGCTACACCTTC.

This sequence joins TRBV11-3 and TRBJ2-3; TRBD1 matches 9 bases. The CDR3 runs to 14 residues. Germline CDR1 reads SGHNT; CDR2 reads YENEEA. V was clipped by 5 bases and J by 4 bases; unmatched bases: 4. As DNA, the CDR3 is TGTGCCAGCAGCGAGGGACAGGGTCCAGATACGCAGTATTTT. Protein product: CASSEGQGPDTQYF.

This chain joins TRBV30 and TRBJ2-7; 10 bases are shared with TRBD1. This CDR3 is built from 14 residues. CDR1 and CDR2 from the germline V gene are GTSNPN and SVGIG (reference sequence). With V trimmed by 2 bases and J by 3 bases, 4 bases remained unmatched. CDR3 nucleotides: TGTGCCTGGAGTTATTGGACAGGGGGCTACGAGCAGTACTTC. Residues: CAWSYWTGGYEQYF.

This sequence joins TRBV7-2 and TRBJ1-4, with D perhaps TRBD1 (5 bases). Germline CDR1 is SGHTA and CDR2 is FQGNSA. Trimming took 2 bases from V and 6 from J, leaving 16 bases between them. This CDR3 has 16 residues. CDR3 sequence: CASSLRFWGKDEKLFF. CDR3 nucleotides: TGTGCCAGCAGCTTACGATTCTGGGGGAAGGATGAAAAACTGTTTTTT.

CDR3 sequence (DNA): TGTGCCAGCTCACCAAACACGGAGATCGGGAACACCATATATTTT. It encodes CASSPNTEIGNTIYF. The V gene is TRBV18, the J gene TRBJ1-3; D remains unclear. Germline V CDR1 and CDR2: KGHSH, LQKENI. This CDR3 contains 15 residues. With 2 bases removed from V and 7 bases from J, the gap between germline ends came to 15 bases.

J is TRBJ2-1 and V is TRBV7-6; 10 positions match TRBD2. The CDR3 contains 15 residues. V was pared by 7 bases and J by 7 bases, with 10 bases of the junction left unmatched. Per the germline V gene, CDR1 is SGHVS and CDR2 is FNYEAQ. DNA for the CDR3: TGTGCCAGCACCTCTCTAGCGGGAGTACCTAATGAGCAGTTCTTC. This codes for CASTSLAGVPNEQFF.

This chain links TRBV5-1 with TRBJ1-3; D remains unclear. Germline CDR1 SGHRS, CDR2 YFSETQ. The CDR3 sequence is 17 residues long. Trimming removed 1 base from V and 0 bases from J, with 14 bases in between. Here the CDR3 DNA reads TGCGCCAGCAGCTTGTCAGCAAACCCTAGCTCTGGAAACACCATATATTTT. Amino acids: CASSLSANPSSGNTIYF.

This rearrangement joins TRBV19 to TRBJ2-5; 10 nucleotides match TRBD1. Germline CDR1 LNHDA, CDR2 SQIVND (reference sequence). The CDR3 length is 17 residues. V shed 3 bases and J 2 bases; nucleotides not matched to a gene: 9. The CDR3 loop is CASSMTGGLVGQETQYF. CDR3 coding DNA: TGTGCCAGTAGTATGACAGGGGGCCTGGTAGGACAAGAGACCCAGTACTTC.